This T cell receptor beta chain was sequenced in a study of T cells after yellow fever vaccination (dated by TCRdb to between 2018 and 2021). About the full investigation: The SMART-Seq v4 Ultra Low Input RNA kit was used to prepare libraries from fractions with low cell numbers. Bulk TCR alpha and beta repertoires were sequenced longitudinally to track T-cell clones before and after primary and booster YFV17D yellow fever vaccination. Two healthy male donors made up the cohort, one aged 18 to 29 years and the other aged 30 to 40 years. Blood was drawn at multiple timepoints before and after primary and secondary immunization, with bulk PBMC replicates and cell subsets isolated.

The paper's findings and limits, for the study overall: The study included only a couple of donors, which limits how far the findings can be generalized. Compared with the primary T-cell response, the secondary T-cell response was faster but weaker, reaching its peak on day 5 rather than on day 15. After the booster, most clones that had expanded after primary vaccination were detected again (roughly 96% of CD4 and roughly 86% of CD8), suggesting broad maintenance of memory. Computational filtering was needed because FACS-sorted repertoires could contain abundant contaminating clonotypes from the bulk population. A small fraction of clonotypes appeared in both the CD4 and CD8 compartments, likely as a result of convergent recombination.

Synthesis of TCR cDNA relied on 5'RACE template switching, a step that introduced a universal primer site along with unique molecular identifiers. Priming for cDNA synthesis came from both the TCR alpha and TCR beta constant segments. Library amplification involved two PCR steps, and the second step added sample barcodes and sequencing adapters. Sequencing of libraries was done on Illumina HiSeq 2500 (2x100 bp) or NovaSeq (2x150 bp). In the authors' own workflow: MIGEC was used to demultiplex reads and collapse the reads into UMI consensus sequences, and MiXCR was used for V(D)J alignment. Using edgeR on replicate PBMC samples, clonotypes were called vaccine-responding if FDR was below 0.01 and the log2 fold change was above 5 up to day 15. Each bulk clonotype was labeled CD4 or CD8 based on which sequenced repertoire, CD4 or CD8, contained the clonotype at higher abundance. The raw public reads went through TCRdb reprocessing: fastp at Q25, MiXCR clone calling, in-frame beta chains kept. Entries are consolidated by CDR3 protein sequence, retaining the most common genes and DNA. The V and J calls were not made by the authors but by TCRdb's processing. The sample profile shows approximately 340,000 distinct CDR3 sequences; 8.5% to 9% of them were found once. The ten largest clones represent roughly 17% of the sample.

A note on this clonotype: Its specific antigen is unknown. No base-level quality is on record; no much larger clone is a single base apart.

The treatment or condition label, as the study defines it: live attenuated yellow fever vaccine strain. At each blood-draw timepoint, two biological replicates of bulk PBMCs were obtained. A standard Ficoll-Paque protocol was used to isolate PBMCs from peripheral blood. TriZol was used to extract RNA from bulk PBMCs, CD4 and CD8 fractions, and dextramer-positive and dextramer-negative fractions. There are 14 amino acids in the CDR3, from cysteine to phenylalanine inclusive. CDR3 DNA is the only sequence kept; it has 42 bases, read in frame from the first base. V is reduced by 7 bases and J by 5 bases, leaving a spacing of 18 bases between them. In the germline V gene, CDR1 corresponds to SGHVS and CDR2 to FNYEAQ.

This clonotype was obtained from a man aged 18 to 29 who received the YFV17D yellow fever vaccine. The V gene is TRBV7-6 and the J gene is TRBJ2-7; tentative D gene TRBD2, with 5 bases matching. The starting material was PBMCs, obtained on the day of the first yellow fever vaccination. Here is the DNA: TGTGCCAGCACCCGAACCAGCGGCTCTAACGAGCAGTACTTC. Its protein is CASTRTSGSNEQYF.